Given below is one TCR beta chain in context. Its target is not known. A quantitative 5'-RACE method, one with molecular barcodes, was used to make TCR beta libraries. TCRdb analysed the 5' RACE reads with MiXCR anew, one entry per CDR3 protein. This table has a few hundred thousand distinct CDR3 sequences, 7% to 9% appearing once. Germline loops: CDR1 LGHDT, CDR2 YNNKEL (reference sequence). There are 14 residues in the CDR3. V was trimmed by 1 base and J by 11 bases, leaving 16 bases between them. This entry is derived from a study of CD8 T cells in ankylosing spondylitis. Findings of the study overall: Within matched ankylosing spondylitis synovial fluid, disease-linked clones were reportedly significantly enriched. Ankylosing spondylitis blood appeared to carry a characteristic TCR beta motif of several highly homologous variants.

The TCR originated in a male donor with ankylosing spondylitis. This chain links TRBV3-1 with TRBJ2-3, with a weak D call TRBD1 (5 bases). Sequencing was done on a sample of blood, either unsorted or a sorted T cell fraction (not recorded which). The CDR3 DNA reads TGTGCCAGCAGCCAAGGAGGAGTGCAGGGCGGGCAGTATTTT. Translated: CASSQGGVQGGQYF.